This T cell receptor beta chain came from a study of molecular identifiers for immune sequencing clone quantification. TCRdb ran MiXCR on the PCR reads and lists one entry per CDR3 protein. The sample holds about 640,000 distinct CDR3 sequences; around 20% are singletons and the top ten take 0.85%. V gave up 6 bases and J gave up 3 bases, with 12 bases separating them. Germline V gives CDR1 MNHEY, CDR2 SVGAGI. The CDR3 has 13 residues. Study-level results: Spiked Jurkat TCR RNA originating from one cell could reportedly be identified amid one million naive cells.

Based on a CD8+CD4-CCR7+CD45RA+ profile, naive CD8 T cells were sorted. Ten or more counts support this clonotype. Its antigen is undetermined. The V gene is TRBV6-5, the J gene TRBJ2-7, with a weak D call TRBD1 (5 bases). Sequenced input: naive CD8+ T cells from blood, with Jurkat cell RNA spiked in. The subset here: FACS-sorted CD8+CD4-CCR7+CD45RA+ naive T cells. The TCR sequence derives from a human donor in good health. Some libraries in this study had Jurkat cell RNA spiked in. CDR3 protein: CASSFGQNYEQYF. CDR3 nucleotides: TGTGCCAGCAGCTTTGGACAAAACTACGAGCAGTACTTC.